These T cell receptor beta chains were read from a single sample in a study of CD8 T cells in ankylosing spondylitis. Using its own MiXCR run on the 5' RACE reads, TCRdb lists one record per CDR3 protein. The data show some 38,000 distinct CDR3 sequences, 10% seen once. The sequencing sample was made of blood, either unsorted or a sorted T cell fraction (not recorded which). The receptors were gathered from a male donor with ankylosing spondylitis or in good health (not recorded which). Each CDR3 is given with its conserved first and last residue. Fields, in order: V gene, D gene, clone size, J gene, CDR3 DNA, CDR3 protein. A D gene is named only where the DNA matches it firmly. Expanded clones are given a class, and other clones once, few, many or no size at all.

TRBV5-4	NA	NA	TRBJ2-7	TGTGCCAGCAGCGGCTCCTTAGCAGACTACCTCGGCGAGCAGTACTTC	CASSGSLADYLGEQYF
TRBV7-2	NA	once	TRBJ2-1	TGTGCCAGCAGCACCCCCCTTAAAGGAGTGTTACTTAATGAGCAGTTCTTC	CASSTPLKGVLLNEQFF
TRBV10-3	TRBD1	many	TRBJ2-3	TGTGCCATCAGTAGGGGGCTGGCAGATACGCAGTATTTT	CAISRGLADTQYF
TRBV28	NA	many	TRBJ1-1	TGTGCCAGCAGTTTGCCGGCTAGGAACACTGAAGCTTTCTTT	CASSLPARNTEAFF
TRBV20-1	NA	once	TRBJ1-1	TGCAGTGGACTGAACACTGAAGCTTTCTTT	CSGLNTEAFF
TRBV10-3	TRBD2	many	TRBJ2-1	TGTGCCATCAGTAGGACTAGCGGGAGGGCCGGGATCGATGAGCAGTTCTTC	CAISRTSGRAGIDEQFF
TRBV7-2	NA	many	TRBJ2-7	TGTGCCAGCAGCCTAAGTAGCTCCTACGAGCAGTACTTC	CASSLSSSYEQYF
TRBV2	NA	many	TRBJ2-4	TGTGCCAGCAGCGAACGACAGACTAAAAACATTCAGTACTTC	CASSERQTKNIQYF
TRBV24-1	TRBD2	many	TRBJ2-1	TGTGCCACCAGTGACACTAGCGGCGGCTCCTACAATGAGCAGTTCTTC	CATSDTSGGSYNEQFF
TRBV29-1	NA	NA	TRBJ2-2	TGCAGCGTTGGAGACGCTAACACCGGGGAGCTGTTTTTT	CSVGDANTGELFF
TRBV11-2	TRBD2	many	TRBJ2-7	TGTGCCAGCAGCGCTAGCGGGGGACTTCGGGAGCAGTACTTC	CASSASGGLREQYF
TRBV6-2/TRBV6-3	TRBD2	many	TRBJ2-4	TGTGCCAGCAGTTGGGCGGGGGGGCAAGCCAAAAACATTCAGTACTTC	CASSWAGGQAKNIQYF
TRBV5-1	NA	many	TRBJ2-3	TGCGCCAGCAGCCGCAGCCCAATAAGACCCACAGATACGCAGTATTTT	CASSRSPIRPTDTQYF
TRBV28	TRBD2	many	TRBJ2-3	TGTGCCAGCAGTCCGTCAAGCGGGAGAGGTCCAGATACGCAGTATTTT	CASSPSSGRGPDTQYF
TRBV28	NA	medium-sized	TRBJ2-1	TGTGCCAGCAGTCCTCACAATGAGCAGTTCTTC	CASSPHNEQFF
TRBV3-1	NA	many	TRBJ2-3	TGTGCCAGCAGCCAACAACGCCCCGCGACAGATACGCAGTATTTT	CASSQQRPATDTQYF
TRBV7-9	NA	few	TRBJ2-3	TGTGCCAGCAGCTTAGCGGTCCTCGGGGGCGTGCTAGATACGCAGTATTTT	CASSLAVLGGVLDTQYF
TRBV27	NA	many	TRBJ2-7	TGTGCCAGCAGTTTATCACCTAACTACGAGCAGTACTTC	CASSLSPNYEQYF
TRBV12-3/TRBV12-4	TRBD2	many	TRBJ2-2	TGTGCCAGCAGCAACGCTAGCGGGAGAAAGACCGGGGAGCTGTTTTTT	CASSNASGRKTGELFF
TRBV5-6	TRBD2	many	TRBJ2-7	TGTGCCAGCAGCTTCGGCGGGAGTATCAACGAGCAGTACTTC	CASSFGGSINEQYF
TRBV18	NA	many	TRBJ2-1	TGTGCCAGCTCACCCTCTAGCAGGGATAGTTCCTACAATGAGCAGTTCTTC	CASSPSSRDSSYNEQFF
TRBV6-2/TRBV6-3	TRBD2	many	TRBJ2-7	TGTGCCAGCAGCAACCACAGGACTAGCGGGTCCTACGAGCAGTACTTC	CASSNHRTSGSYEQYF
TRBV5-6	NA	NA	TRBJ1-2	TGTGCCAGCAGCCCCAAACCGACGGGCGATGGCTACACCTTC	CASSPKPTGDGYTF
TRBV15	NA	many	TRBJ2-5	TGTGCCACCAGCAGAAAAGGGGTCAGGGGAGAGACCCAGTACTTC	CATSRKGVRGETQYF
TRBV20-1	NA	NA	TRBJ2-1	TGCAGTGCTAGAGAAGGGGTCCCCTACAATGAGCAGTTCTTC	CSAREGVPYNEQFF
TRBV6-2/TRBV6-3	NA	few	TRBJ1-2	TGTGCCAGCAGTTACTCGAGAGGTTTGTTGGCAGCCCGCTACACCTTC	CASSYSRGLLAARYTF